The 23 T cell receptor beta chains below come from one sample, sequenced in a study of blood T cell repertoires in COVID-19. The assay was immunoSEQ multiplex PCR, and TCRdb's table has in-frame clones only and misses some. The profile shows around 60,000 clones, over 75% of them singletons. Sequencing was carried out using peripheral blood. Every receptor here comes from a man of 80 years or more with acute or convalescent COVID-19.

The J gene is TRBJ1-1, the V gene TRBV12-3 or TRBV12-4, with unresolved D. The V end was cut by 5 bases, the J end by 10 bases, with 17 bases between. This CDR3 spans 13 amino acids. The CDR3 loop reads CASSLRAERAAFF. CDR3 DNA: TGTGCCAGCAGTCTCCGGGCCGAGCGGGCAGCTTTCTTT.

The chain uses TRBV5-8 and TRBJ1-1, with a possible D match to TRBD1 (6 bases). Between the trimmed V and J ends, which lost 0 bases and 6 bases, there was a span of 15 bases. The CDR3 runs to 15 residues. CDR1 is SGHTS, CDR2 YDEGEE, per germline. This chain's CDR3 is CASSLGSGGPSEAFF. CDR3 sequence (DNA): TGTGCCAGCAGCTTGGGTTCCGGGGGGCCCTCTGAAGCTTTCTTT.

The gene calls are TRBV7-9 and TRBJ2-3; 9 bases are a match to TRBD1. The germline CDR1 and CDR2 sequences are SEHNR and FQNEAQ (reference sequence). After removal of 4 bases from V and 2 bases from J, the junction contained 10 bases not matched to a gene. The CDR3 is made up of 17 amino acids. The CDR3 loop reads CASSSRDRALVTDTQYF. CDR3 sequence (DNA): TGTGCCAGCAGCTCCCGGGACAGGGCACTTGTCACAGATACGCAGTATTTT.

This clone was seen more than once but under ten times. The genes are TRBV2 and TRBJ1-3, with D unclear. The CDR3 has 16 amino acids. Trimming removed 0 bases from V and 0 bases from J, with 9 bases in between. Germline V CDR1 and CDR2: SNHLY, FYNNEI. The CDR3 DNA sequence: TGTGCCAGCAGTGAAGCGCTAGGGAGCTCTGGAAACACCATATATTTT. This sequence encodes CASSEALGSSGNTIYF.

The CDR3 loop reads CASSLSDGGYGYTF. CDR3 DNA: TGTGCCAGCAGCTTATCCGATGGAGGATATGGCTACACCTTC. The gene calls are TRBV11-2 and TRBJ1-2; D is unresolved. Trimming pared 2 bases from V and 5 bases from J, leaving 12 bases between. In germline, CDR1 is SGHAT, CDR2 FQNNGV. The CDR3 runs 14 residues.

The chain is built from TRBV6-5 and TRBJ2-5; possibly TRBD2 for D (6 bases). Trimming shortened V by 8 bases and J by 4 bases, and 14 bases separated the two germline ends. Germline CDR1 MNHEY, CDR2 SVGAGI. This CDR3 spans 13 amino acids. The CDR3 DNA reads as TGTGCCAGCTTAGACGGGCGGGGAGAGACCCAGTACTTC. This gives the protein CASLDGRGETQYF.

CDR3 nucleotides: TGTGCCAAAGGATCCTCCTATGCTCCCCCCACCTCAGGGTCCCACTATGGCTACACCTTC. Protein product: CAKGSSYAPPTSGSHYGYTF. The V and J genes are TRBV27 and TRBJ1-2; D is possibly TRBD1 (5 bases). The length of the CDR3 is 20 residues. V lost 10 bases, J lost 3 bases, and 36 bases lay in between. CDR1 MNHEY and CDR2 SMNVEV come from the germline V gene (reference sequence).

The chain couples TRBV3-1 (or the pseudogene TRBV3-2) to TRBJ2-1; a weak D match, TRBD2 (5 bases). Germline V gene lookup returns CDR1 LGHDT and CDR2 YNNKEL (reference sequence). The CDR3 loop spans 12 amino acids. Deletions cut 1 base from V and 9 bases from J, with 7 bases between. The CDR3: CASSQGGREQFF. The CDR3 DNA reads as TGTGCCAGCAGCCAAGGAGGGCGTGAGCAGTTCTTC.

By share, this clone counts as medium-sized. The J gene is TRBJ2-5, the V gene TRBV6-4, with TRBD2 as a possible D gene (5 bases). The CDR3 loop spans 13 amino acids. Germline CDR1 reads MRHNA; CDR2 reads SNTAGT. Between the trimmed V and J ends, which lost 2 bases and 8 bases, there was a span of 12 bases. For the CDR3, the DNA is TGTGCCAGCAGTGACGATCTACGGGGAACCCAGTACTTC. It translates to CASSDDLRGTQYF.

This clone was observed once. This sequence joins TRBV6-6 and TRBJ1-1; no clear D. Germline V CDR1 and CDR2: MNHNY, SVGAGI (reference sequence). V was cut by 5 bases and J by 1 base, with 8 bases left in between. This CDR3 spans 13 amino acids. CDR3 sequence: CASSPRRNTEAFF. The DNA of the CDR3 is TGTGCCAGCAGTCCGAGGAGGAACACTGAAGCTTTCTTT.

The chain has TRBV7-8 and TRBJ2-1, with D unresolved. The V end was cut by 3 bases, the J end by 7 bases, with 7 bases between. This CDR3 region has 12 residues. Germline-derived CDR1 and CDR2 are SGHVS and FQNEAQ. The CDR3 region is CASSFTRNEQFF. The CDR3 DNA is TGTGCCAGCAGCTTTACAAGAAATGAGCAGTTCTTC.

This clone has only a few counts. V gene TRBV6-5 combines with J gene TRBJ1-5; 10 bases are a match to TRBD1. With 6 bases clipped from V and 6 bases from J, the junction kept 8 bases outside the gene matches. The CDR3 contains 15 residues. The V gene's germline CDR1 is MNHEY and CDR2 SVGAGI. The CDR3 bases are TGTGCCAGCAGCTACCGACAGGGGGCGTTTCAGCCCCAGCATTTT. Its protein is CASSYRQGAFQPQHF.

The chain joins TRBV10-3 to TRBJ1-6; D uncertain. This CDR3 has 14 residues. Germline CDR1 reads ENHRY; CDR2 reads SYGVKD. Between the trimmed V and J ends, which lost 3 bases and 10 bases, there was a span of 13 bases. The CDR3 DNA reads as TGTGCCATCAGTGATTACCTACCGGGGTCACCCCTCCACTTT. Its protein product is CAISDYLPGSPLHF.

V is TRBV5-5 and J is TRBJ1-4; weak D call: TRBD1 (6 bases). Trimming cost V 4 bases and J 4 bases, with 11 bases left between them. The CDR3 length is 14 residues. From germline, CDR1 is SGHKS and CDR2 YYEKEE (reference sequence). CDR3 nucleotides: TGTGCCAGCAGCCCACAGGGATATAATGAAAAACTGTTTTTT. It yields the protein CASSPQGYNEKLFF.

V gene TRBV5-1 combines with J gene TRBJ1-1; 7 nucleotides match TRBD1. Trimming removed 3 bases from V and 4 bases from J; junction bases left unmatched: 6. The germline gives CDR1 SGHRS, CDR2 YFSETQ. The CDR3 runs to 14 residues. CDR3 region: CASSSSTGSTEAFF. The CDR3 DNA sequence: TGCGCCAGCAGCTCCTCGACAGGGAGCACTGAAGCTTTCTTT. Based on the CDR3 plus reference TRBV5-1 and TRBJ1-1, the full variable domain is KAGVTQTPRYLIKTRGQQVTLSCSPISGHRSVSWYQQTPGQGLQFLFEYFSETQRNKGNFPGRFSGRQFSNSRSEMNVSTLELGDSALYLCASSSSTGSTEAFFGQGTRLTVV.

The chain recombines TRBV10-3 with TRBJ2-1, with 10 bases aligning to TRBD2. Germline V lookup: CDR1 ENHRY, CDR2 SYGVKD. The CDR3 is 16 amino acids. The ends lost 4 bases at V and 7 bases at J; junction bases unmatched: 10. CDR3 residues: CAISGGGAGGSNEQFF. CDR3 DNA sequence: TGTGCCATCAGTGGCGGTGGAGCGGGGGGGTCGAATGAGCAGTTCTTC.

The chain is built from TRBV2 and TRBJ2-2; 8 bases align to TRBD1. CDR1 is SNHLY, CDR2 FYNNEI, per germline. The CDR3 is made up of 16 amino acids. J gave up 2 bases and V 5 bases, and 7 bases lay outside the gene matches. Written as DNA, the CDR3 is TGTGCCAGCAGTCGTACCGGGACAGGTAACACCGGGGAGCTGTTTTTT. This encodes CASSRTGTGNTGELFF.

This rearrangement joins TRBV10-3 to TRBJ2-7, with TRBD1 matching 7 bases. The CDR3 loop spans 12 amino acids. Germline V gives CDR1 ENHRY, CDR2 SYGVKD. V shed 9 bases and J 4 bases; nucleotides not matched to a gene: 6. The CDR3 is CAIRQGPYEQYF. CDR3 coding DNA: TGTGCCATTCGACAGGGCCCATACGAGCAGTACTTC.

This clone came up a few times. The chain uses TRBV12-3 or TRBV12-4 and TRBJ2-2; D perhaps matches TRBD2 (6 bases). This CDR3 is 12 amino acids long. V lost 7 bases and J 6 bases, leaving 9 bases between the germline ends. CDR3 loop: CASNWGAGELFF. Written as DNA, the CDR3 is TGTGCCAGCAACTGGGGGGCCGGGGAGCTGTTTTTT.

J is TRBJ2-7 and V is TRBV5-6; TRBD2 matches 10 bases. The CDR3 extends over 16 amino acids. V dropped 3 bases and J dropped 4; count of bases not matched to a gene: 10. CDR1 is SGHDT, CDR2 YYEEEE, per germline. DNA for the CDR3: TGTGCCAGCAGCTACAGAAGGAGCGGGGGGGCGTACGAGCAGTACTTC. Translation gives CASSYRRSGGAYEQYF.

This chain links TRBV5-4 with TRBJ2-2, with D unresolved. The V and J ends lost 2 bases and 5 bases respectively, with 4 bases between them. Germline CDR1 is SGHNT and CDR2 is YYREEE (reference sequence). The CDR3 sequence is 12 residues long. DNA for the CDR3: TGTGCCAGCAGCTTATCAACCGGGGAGCTGTTTTTT. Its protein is CASSLSTGELFF.

CDR3 in amino acids: CASSDRVGTQYF. CDR3 sequence (DNA): TGCGCCAGCAGTGACAGGGTCGGTACGCAGTATTTT. V and J are TRBV10-1 and TRBJ2-3; D might be TRBD1 (5 bases). Germline-derived CDR1 and CDR2 are WNHNN and SYGVQD (reference sequence). V was cut by 3 bases and J by 8 bases, with 9 bases left in between. CDR3 length: 12 residues.

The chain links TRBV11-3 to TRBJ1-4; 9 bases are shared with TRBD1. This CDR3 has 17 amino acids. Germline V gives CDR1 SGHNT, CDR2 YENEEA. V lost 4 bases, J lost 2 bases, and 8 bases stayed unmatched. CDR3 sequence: CASSYWTGVGTNEKLFF. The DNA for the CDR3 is TGTGCCAGCAGCTACTGGACAGGGGTGGGCACTAATGAAAAACTGTTTTTT. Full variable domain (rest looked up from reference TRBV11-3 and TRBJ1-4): EAGVVQSPRYKIIEKKQPVAFWCNPISGHNTLYWYLQNLGQGPELLIRYENEEAVDDSQLPKDRFSAERLKGVDSTLKIQPAELGDSAVYLCASSYWTGVGTNEKLFFGSGTQLSVL.